Below, 24 T cell receptor beta chains from the same sample are listed, as sequenced in a study of response to subunit inactivated influenza vaccine. A single record per CDR3 protein comes from TCRdb applying MiXCR to the RT-PCR reads. In the table there are about 500,000 distinct CDR3 sequences, more than 15% of which are singletons. This specimen was CD4+ T cells sorted from PBMCs, taken around 25 months after vaccination. Receptors originate from a man between 50 and 70 years old who received an inactivated influenza vaccine.

The table lists this clonotype with a few counts. The chain employs TRBV14 and TRBJ2-3, with D perhaps TRBD2 (6 bases). From germline, CDR1 is SGHDN and CDR2 FVKESK. The CDR3 has 13 amino acids. The germline V and J ends were trimmed by 4 bases and 8 bases, with 13 bases remaining between them. This CDR3 is CASSPELSGTQYF. The DNA of the CDR3 is TGTGCCAGCAGCCCCGAACTTAGCGGTACGCAGTATTTT.

The V call is TRBV7-8, the J call TRBJ2-7, with D tentatively TRBD2 (6 bases). The V gene lost 1 base and the J gene lost 5 bases, with 15 bases spanning the gap. Germline V gives CDR1 SGHVS, CDR2 FQNEAQ. The CDR3 sequence is 15 residues long. CDR3 protein: CASSLGLAGSHEQYF. The CDR3 DNA sequence: TGTGCCAGCAGCTTAGGGCTCGCGGGAAGCCACGAGCAGTACTTC. The full variable domain, rest sourced from reference TRBV7-8 and TRBJ2-7, is GAGVSQSPRYKVAKRGQDVALRCDPISGHVSLFWYQQALGQGPEFLTYFQNEAQLDKSGLPSDRFFAERPEGSVSTLKIQRTQQEDSAVYLCASSLGLAGSHEQYFGPGTRLTVT.

The chain uses TRBV28 and TRBJ2-4; tentative D call: TRBD2 (6 bases). CDR1 MDHEN and CDR2 SYDVKM come from the germline V gene. There are 16 residues in the CDR3. Between the trimmed V and J ends, which lost 4 bases and 7 bases, there was a span of 20 bases. CDR3 in DNA: TGTGCCAGCAGTTCCCCAGGGAGGCAGGGCTTCAACATTCAGTACTTC. Its translation: CASSSPGRQGFNIQYF.

Many counts were recorded for this clonotype. V gene TRBV20-1 combines with J gene TRBJ2-1, with TRBD2 identical over 8 bases. The germline V gene encodes CDR1 DFQATT and CDR2 SNEGSKA (reference sequence). V dropped 6 bases and J dropped 4; count of bases not matched to a gene: 8. This CDR3 region has 14 residues. In DNA form, the CDR3 reads TGCAGTGCGCTAACTAGCGGTCATTACAATGAGCAGTTCTTC. This sequence encodes CSALTSGHYNEQFF.

This clonotype came up a few times. The rearrangement uses TRBV3-1 and TRBJ2-1, with D perhaps given as TRBD1 or TRBD2 (5 bases each). V lost 6 bases and J lost 4, with 16 bases in between. The CDR3 runs to 15 residues. Germline CDR1 LGHDT, CDR2 YNNKEL (reference sequence). The DNA for the CDR3 is TGTGCCAGCAGTCCGGGACCGAGGGATTACAATGAGCAGTTCTTC. Translating it yields CASSPGPRDYNEQFF.

This chain connects TRBV20-1 to TRBJ1-6; TRBD1 agrees at 8 bases. Looked up from germline, CDR1 is DFQATT and CDR2 is SNEGSKA (reference sequence). V shed 0 bases, J shed 7 bases, and the junction held 11 bases outside the gene matches. This CDR3 is built from 17 residues. CDR3 region: CSARDKMQGAHNSPLHF. In DNA form, the CDR3 reads TGCAGTGCTAGAGATAAAATGCAGGGGGCGCACAATTCACCCCTCCACTTT.

This clonotype has ten or more counts. The chain uses TRBV4-1 and TRBJ1-1, with 9 bases fitting TRBD1. CDR3 length equals 16 residues. Germline CDR1 and CDR2: MGHRA and YSYEKL. The V segment lost 1 base and the J segment 6 bases; nucleotides outside the gene matches: 9. The CDR3: CASSQGIGQGRAEAFF. The CDR3 DNA is TGCGCCAGCAGCCAAGGTATTGGACAGGGGAGAGCTGAAGCTTTCTTT.

The gene calls are TRBV6-6 and TRBJ2-7; TRBD1 aligns across 9 bases. Germline V lookup: CDR1 MNHNY, CDR2 SVGAGI (reference sequence). Germline trimming cut 6 bases from V and 6 bases from J; bases unmatched to any gene: 6. The CDR3 consists of 13 residues. CDR3 region: CASRDRGLSEQYF. CDR3 DNA: TGTGCCAGCAGGGACAGGGGATTGAGCGAGCAGTACTTC.

The chain couples TRBV7-8 to TRBJ2-3, with D unresolved. The CDR3 has 13 amino acids. Germline V gene sequence: CDR1 SGHVS, CDR2 FQNEAQ. V was pared by 2 bases and J by 4 bases, with 7 bases between. The CDR3 sequence is CASSLRYPDTQYF. For the CDR3, the DNA is TGTGCCAGCAGCTTAAGGTACCCAGATACGCAGTATTTT.

This clonotype was observed a few times. The V gene is TRBV6-5, the J gene TRBJ1-4, with TRBD1 as a possible D gene (5 bases). The V and J ends lost 0 bases and 7 bases respectively, with 12 bases between them. Germline values: CDR1 MNHEY, CDR2 SVGAGI. This CDR3 region has 15 residues. CDR3 protein: CASSYSRGLGEKLFF. CDR3 sequence (DNA): TGTGCCAGCAGTTACTCCCGGGGACTGGGTGAAAAACTGTTTTTT.

The sample holds a few counts of this clonotype. The rearrangement uses TRBV5-6 and TRBJ2-5, with D hard to call. V gave up 6 bases and J gave up 2 bases, with 11 bases separating them. The CDR3 is 13 residues long. Germline V gene lookup returns CDR1 SGHDT and CDR2 YYEEEE. This CDR3 reads CASTSRQQETQYF. For the CDR3, the DNA is TGTGCCAGCACCTCTAGGCAGCAAGAGACCCAGTACTTC.

The chain has TRBV10-3 and TRBJ2-5; D not resolved. Trimming stripped 3 bases from V and 5 bases from J, with 16 bases between. The CDR3 runs to 15 residues. Germline V lookup: CDR1 ENHRY, CDR2 SYGVKD. The CDR3 nucleotides read TGTGCCATCAGTGAAGGTGGCAGGTCGATGGAGACCCAGTACTTC. Amino acids: CAISEGGRSMETQYF.

This clonotype was picked up a small number of times. The chain carries TRBV20-1 and TRBJ2-4; D remains unclear. Trimming took 1 base from V and 3 from J, leaving 13 bases between them. This CDR3 contains 15 residues. Looked up from germline, CDR1 is DFQATT and CDR2 is SNEGSKA (reference sequence). CDR3 sequence (DNA): TGCAGTGCTAGAGTTTTCGCCAGACTCAAAAACATTCAGTACTTC. It encodes CSARVFARLKNIQYF.

This rearrangement joins TRBV19 to TRBJ2-1; tentative D call: TRBD2 (6 bases). The CDR3 contains 16 residues. CDR1 is LNHDA, CDR2 SQIVND, per germline (reference sequence). Trimming shortened V by 7 bases and J by 4 bases, and 20 bases separated the two germline ends. CDR3 in DNA: TGTGCCAGTACCCGAGGGGTAGCGGACTTTTACAATGAGCAGTTCTTC. Translated, it gives CASTRGVADFYNEQFF.

V usage is TRBV20-1 and J usage is TRBJ2-7, with 7 bases identical to TRBD1. This CDR3 is 12 amino acids long. Germline assignment: CDR1 DFQATT and CDR2 SNEGSKA (reference sequence). V trimming: 6 bases; J trimming: 1 base; junction bases outside the gene matches: 3. The CDR3 reads CSAWTGSYEQYF. The CDR3, as DNA: TGCAGTGCCTGGACAGGATCCTACGAGCAGTACTTC.

This clonotype was observed a handful of times. This chain joins TRBV6-2 or TRBV6-3 and TRBJ2-7, with a weak D call TRBD1 (6 bases). The CDR3 runs to 12 residues. The V end lost 7 bases, the J end lost 6 bases, and 13 bases lay between the germline ends. The V gene's germline CDR1 is MNHEY and CDR2 SVGEGT. CDR3 nucleotide sequence: TGTGCCAGCACCACGGTAGGGGGCGAGCAGTACTTC. Its protein product is CASTTVGGEQYF.

This clonotype was observed a few times. CDR3 in DNA: TGTGCCAGCAGTGAAGCGCTTGGGCTAGTGGGTACCGGGGAGCTGTTTTTT. It is translated as CASSEALGLVGTGELFF. The chain recombines TRBV2 with TRBJ2-2; D call uncertain. V shed 0 bases and J shed 5 bases, with 16 bases lying between them. The germline V gene has CDR1 SNHLY and CDR2 FYNNEI. The CDR3 consists of 17 residues.

This clonotype was seen a handful of times. This sequence joins TRBV7-9 and TRBJ2-5; 8 nucleotides match TRBD1. The CDR3 loop spans 14 amino acids. Germline V CDR1 and CDR2: SEHNR, FQNEAQ (reference sequence). The junction had 7 bases not matched to a gene; V was cut back by 6 bases and J by 4 bases. The CDR3 region is CASSWDRIGETQYF. The CDR3 bases are TGTGCCAGCAGTTGGGACAGGATTGGAGAGACCCAGTACTTC.

The table lists this clonotype with many counts. This chain joins TRBV11-2 and TRBJ2-1, with 8 bases identical to TRBD2. The CDR3 covers 21 residues. The trim removed 1 base at V and 7 bases at J, leaving 24 bases unmatched. The V gene's germline CDR1 is SGHAT and CDR2 FQNNGV. The CDR3 region is CASSLVSVNLLSGRERNEQFF. The CDR3 DNA reads TGTGCCAGCAGCTTAGTGTCTGTTAATTTACTAAGCGGGAGAGAAAGGAATGAGCAGTTCTTC. Full variable domain (missing parts from reference TRBV11-2 and TRBJ2-1): EAGVAQSPRYKIIEKRQSVAFWCNPISGHATLYWYQQILGQGPKLLIQFQNNGVVDDSQLPKDRFSAERLKGVDSTLKIQPAKLEDSAVYLCASSLVSVNLLSGRERNEQFFGPGTRLTVL.

The rearrangement links TRBV6-6 to TRBJ2-7, with D unclear. Per the germline V gene, CDR1 is MNHNY and CDR2 is SVGAGI (reference sequence). CDR3 size: 13 residues. Trimming took off 0 bases at V and 4 bases at J, with 7 bases between the two ends. CDR3 region: CASSYSPKYEQYF. In nucleotides, the CDR3 is TGTGCCAGCAGTTACTCTCCCAAATACGAGCAGTACTTC.

The V gene is TRBV4-3, the J gene TRBJ2-5, with D possibly TRBD1 on 5 matching bases. The CDR3 consists of 15 residues. Germline loops: CDR1 LGHNA, CDR2 YSLEER. V was clipped by 0 bases and J by 4 bases, with 12 bases between them. The CDR3 loop reads CASSQDGARPETQYF. The CDR3 bases are TGCGCCAGCAGCCAAGATGGGGCTAGGCCAGAGACCCAGTACTTC.

In DNA form, the CDR3 reads TGTGCCAGCAGCTTTACCGGGACTAGCTTTGACAACGAGCAGTACTTC. Translating gives CASSFTGTSFDNEQYF. This chain joins TRBV28 and TRBJ2-7; TRBD2 matches 9 bases. This CDR3 has 16 amino acids. Trimming at V came to 6 bases and at J to 5 bases, leaving 14 bases not matched to a gene. From germline, CDR1 is MDHEN and CDR2 SYDVKM.

This chain links TRBV3-1 with TRBJ1-5; 7 positions agree with TRBD1. The V and J ends lost 0 bases and 9 bases, in that order; junction bases with no gene match: 14. CDR3 length: 17 amino acids. Germline CDR1 is LGHDT and CDR2 is YNNKEL (reference sequence). The CDR3, as DNA: TGTGCCAGCAGCCAAGATTACGGAGGGGGCGCGAGGGTGCCCCAGCATTTT. It translates to CASSQDYGGGARVPQHF.

This clonotype was detected many times. The chain carries TRBV5-1 and TRBJ2-1, with 8 positions matching TRBD1. This CDR3 comprises 17 residues. V dropped 2 bases and J dropped 8; count of bases not matched to a gene: 15. Germline V CDR1 and CDR2: SGHRS, YFSETQ. The CDR3, as DNA: TGCGCCAGCAGCTTACTTCCAGGGGGCGCAACGACGGATGAGCAGTTCTTC. Protein product: CASSLLPGGATTDEQFF.